This T cell receptor beta chain derives from a study of identical twins (dated by TCRdb to about 2016). About the study as a whole: TCR alpha and beta repertoires from monozygotic twins, unrelated adults of various ages and cord blood were deep-sequenced to test whether fetal clonotypes persist. Replicate twin experiments were performed at different times using different library preparation protocols to rule out contamination.

This clonotype appeared a few times. This receptor's antigen is unknown. Base qualities are missing; no much larger clone stands one base away. Trimming costs V 7 bases and J 5 bases, and their ends lie 18 bases apart. Its CDR3 holds 15 amino acids, cysteine through phenylalanine. Just CDR3 DNA is preserved here, 45 bases in frame from base 1. The germline V gene gives CDR1 as SNHLY and CDR2 as FYNNEI. Results the study describes overall, beyond this receptor: Compared with coincidental sharing between unrelated individuals, out-of-frame TCR alpha sequences shared between twins showed an excess of sequences with low generation probability. Zero-insertion analyses could be partly confounded by invariant T cells such as MAIT and iNKT, although diverse VJ usage argued against such confounding for most clonotypes. Excess twin sharing in beta out-of-frame sequences was weaker because fewer shared sequences lowered the signal-to-noise ratio. Out-of-frame TCR alpha sharing in monozygotic twins was systematically underestimated by recombination models, whereas sharing between unrelated individuals was in agreement with the recombination models. Abundant cord blood beta clonotypes had fewer insertions, young adult naive repertoires showed a similar but weaker trend, and memory repertoires showed no such trend. Because the same donors could not be followed over many years, conclusions were based on cross-sectional statistical analysis.

Only healthy Caucasian donors were included. Using Miltenyi CD45RO+ enrichment and human naive T-cell isolation kits, memory (CD45RO+) and naive T cells were isolated from PBMC. Libraries were built with 5' RACE. The instrument was an Illumina HiSeq 2000. Template switching added a universal primer binding site, and the final cDNA carried a unique molecular identifier that allowed TCR cDNA molecules to be counted accurately. Specific primers in the conserved constant-segment region were used to synthesize first-strand cDNA for TCR alpha and beta chains. To control for contamination, every cDNA library carried two barcodes: a SMART-Mk sample barcode plus Illumina barcodes. TruSeq adapter sequences along with Illumina sample barcodes were introduced in two successive PCR steps. Sequencing of the TCR alpha and beta cDNA libraries was done on the Illumina HiSeq platform using custom primers. Per the original workflow: Unique molecular identifiers were extracted from raw reads with MiGEC, and CDR3 positions were determined with MiXCR. For each individual, recombination models were inferred using an EM algorithm with the repgenHMM and IGoR tools. Shared clonotypes were analyzed with the tcR package in R, and sharing was normalized by the product of cloneset sizes. To study raw recombination free of thymic and clonal selection effects, out-of-frame nonproductive sequences were analyzed. TCRdb ran its own pipeline on the public reads, namely fastp trimming at Q25 and MiXCR clone calling, and kept in-frame beta chains. Rows with a matching CDR3 protein are joined into one entry that keeps the most common DNA and genes. The V and J calls and clone size are TCRdb's, not the authors'. In this sample the table shows fewer than 250,000 distinct CDR3 sequences, approximately 9% of which occur a single time. The ten largest clonotypes hold about 5.2% of the sample.

The material sequenced was memory (CD45RO+) T cells sorted from blood. The meaning of the sample's cell subset or site label: CD45RO+ enriched T cells. This receptor chain uses TRBV2 and TRBJ2-1; perhaps TRBD1 is the D gene, with 5 bases matching. The TCR sequence derives from a woman aged 18-30 years in good health. In nucleotides, the sequence is TGTGCCAGCACAGCGCCGCCAAACAGGAACAATGAGCAGTTCTTC. This encodes CASTAPPNRNNEQFF.